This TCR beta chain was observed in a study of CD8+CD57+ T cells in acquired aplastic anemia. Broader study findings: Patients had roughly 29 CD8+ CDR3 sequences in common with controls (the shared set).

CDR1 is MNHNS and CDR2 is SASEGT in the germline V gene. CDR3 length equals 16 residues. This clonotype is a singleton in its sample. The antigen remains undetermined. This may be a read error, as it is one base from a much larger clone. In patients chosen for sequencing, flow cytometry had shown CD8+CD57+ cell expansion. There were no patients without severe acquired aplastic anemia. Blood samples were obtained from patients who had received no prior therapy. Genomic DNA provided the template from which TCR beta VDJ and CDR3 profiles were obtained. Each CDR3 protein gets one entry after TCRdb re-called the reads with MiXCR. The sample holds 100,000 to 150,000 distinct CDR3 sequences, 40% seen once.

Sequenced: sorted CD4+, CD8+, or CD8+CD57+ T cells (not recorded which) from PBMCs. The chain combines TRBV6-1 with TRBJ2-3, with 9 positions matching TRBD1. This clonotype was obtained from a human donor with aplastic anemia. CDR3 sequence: CASSGGQGKSTGTQYF. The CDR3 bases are TGTGCCAGCAGTGGCGGACAGGGGAAAAGCACAGGTACGCAGTATTTT.